This T cell receptor (beta chain) was captured by sequencing in a study of shared clonotypes between healthy human individuals. The naive CD8 population came from CD45RO-negative cells selected for CCR7, without terminally differentiated effector memory CD45RA+ cells. Measured with immunoSEQ multiplex PCR; TCRdb has only the in-frame clones, and not every one. The sample carries about 2.1 million clones, 90% to 95% recorded once. The V gene lost 1 base and the J gene lost 1 base, with 10 bases spanning the gap. In germline, CDR1 is SGHTA, CDR2 FQGTGA. The CDR3 loop spans 15 amino acids. The sequence came from a man younger than 35 in good health. Some clones in this sample may be carry-over from other donors' samples. The chain carries TRBV7-3 and TRBJ1-1; D remains unclear. Sequencing used naive CD8+ T cells from PBMCs. CDR3 sequence (DNA): TGTGCCAGCAGCTTAAACTCGGGGAAGAACACTGAAGCTTTCTTT. Protein: CASSLNSGKNTEAFF.